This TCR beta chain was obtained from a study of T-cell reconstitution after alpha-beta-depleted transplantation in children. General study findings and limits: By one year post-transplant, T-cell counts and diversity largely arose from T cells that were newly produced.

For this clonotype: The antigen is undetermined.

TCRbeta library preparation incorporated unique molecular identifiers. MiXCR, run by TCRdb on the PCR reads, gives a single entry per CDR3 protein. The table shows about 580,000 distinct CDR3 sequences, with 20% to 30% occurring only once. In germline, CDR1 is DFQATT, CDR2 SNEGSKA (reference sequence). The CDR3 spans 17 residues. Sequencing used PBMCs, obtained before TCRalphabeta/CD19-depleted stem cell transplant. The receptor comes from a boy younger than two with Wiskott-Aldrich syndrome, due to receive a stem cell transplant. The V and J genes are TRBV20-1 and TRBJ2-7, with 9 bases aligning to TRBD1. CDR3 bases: TGCACACCCCGGAGGGACAGGGACAAAGAAGGGAACTACGAGCAGTACTTC. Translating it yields CTPRRDRDKEGNYEQYF.